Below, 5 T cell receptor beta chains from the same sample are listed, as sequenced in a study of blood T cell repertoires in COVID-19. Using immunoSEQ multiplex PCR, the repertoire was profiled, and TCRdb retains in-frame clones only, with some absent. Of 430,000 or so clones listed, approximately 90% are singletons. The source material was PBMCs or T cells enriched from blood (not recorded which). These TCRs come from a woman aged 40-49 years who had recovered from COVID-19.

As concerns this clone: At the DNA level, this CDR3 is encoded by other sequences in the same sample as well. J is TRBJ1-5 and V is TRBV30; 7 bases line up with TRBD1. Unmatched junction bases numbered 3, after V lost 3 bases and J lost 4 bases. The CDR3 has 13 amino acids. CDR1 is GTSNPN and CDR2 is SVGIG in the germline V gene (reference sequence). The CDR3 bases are TGTGCCTGGAGCCGACAGGGAAATCAGCCCCAGCATTTT. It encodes CAWSRQGNQPQHF.

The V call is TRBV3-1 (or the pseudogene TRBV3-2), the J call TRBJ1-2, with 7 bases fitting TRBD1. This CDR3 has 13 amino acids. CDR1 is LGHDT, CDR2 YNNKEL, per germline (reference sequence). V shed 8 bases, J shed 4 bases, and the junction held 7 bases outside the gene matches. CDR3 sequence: CASDSPGGYGYTF. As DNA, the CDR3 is TGTGCCAGCGATAGTCCAGGGGGCTATGGCTACACCTTC.

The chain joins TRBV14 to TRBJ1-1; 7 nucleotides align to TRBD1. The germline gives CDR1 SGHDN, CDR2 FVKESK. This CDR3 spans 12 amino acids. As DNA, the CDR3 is TGTTCTACAGGGGAGTGGAACACTGAAGCTTTCTTT. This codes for CSTGEWNTEAFF.

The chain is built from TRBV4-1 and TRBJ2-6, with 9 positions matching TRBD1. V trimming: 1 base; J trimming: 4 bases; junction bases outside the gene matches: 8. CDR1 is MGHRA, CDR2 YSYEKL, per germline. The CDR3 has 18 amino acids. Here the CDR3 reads CASSQGPGTGIGANVLTF. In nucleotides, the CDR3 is TGCGCCAGCAGCCAAGGTCCCGGGACAGGGATCGGGGCCAACGTCCTGACTTTC.

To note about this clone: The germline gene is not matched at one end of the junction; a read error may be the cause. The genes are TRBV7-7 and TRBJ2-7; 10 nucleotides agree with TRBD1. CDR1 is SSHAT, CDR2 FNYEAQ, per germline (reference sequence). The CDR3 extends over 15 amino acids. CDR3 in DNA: TGTGCTAGCAGCCAAGACAGGGGGCGATCCTACGAGCAGTACTTC. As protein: CASSQDRGRSYEQYF.